In its sample, the clone carrying this TCR beta chain was seen many times. What it recognizes is unknown. The record originates from a study of T cells in Graves' hyperthyroidism and ophthalmopathy. CDR1 and CDR2 (germline): KGHSH, LQKENI. V shed 3 bases, J shed 3 bases, and the junction held 4 bases outside the gene matches. This CDR3 spans 14 amino acids. Amplification of TCR beta CDR3 regions was performed using RNA transcripts as template. Researchers ran a first-round RT-PCR on the TCR CDR3 using the HTBI primer set. MiXCR was run by TCRdb on the multiplex PCR reads, yielding one entry per CDR3 protein. Of 500,000 to 800,000 distinct CDR3 sequences listed, 14% are singletons. Notes on the study in general: Peripheral blood also featured most of the thyroid clonotypes expanded above 0.001. The authors' 13 V-J model separated ophthalmopathy from stable hyperthyroidism.

Sample: blood. The TCR originated in a woman aged 50 to 60 with Graves' ophthalmopathy. This chain uses TRBV18 with TRBJ2-5; 7 bases line up with TRBD1. CDR3 nucleotides: TGTGCCAGCTCACCCCCGACAGGGAAAGAGACCCAGTACTTC. This sequence encodes CASSPPTGKETQYF.